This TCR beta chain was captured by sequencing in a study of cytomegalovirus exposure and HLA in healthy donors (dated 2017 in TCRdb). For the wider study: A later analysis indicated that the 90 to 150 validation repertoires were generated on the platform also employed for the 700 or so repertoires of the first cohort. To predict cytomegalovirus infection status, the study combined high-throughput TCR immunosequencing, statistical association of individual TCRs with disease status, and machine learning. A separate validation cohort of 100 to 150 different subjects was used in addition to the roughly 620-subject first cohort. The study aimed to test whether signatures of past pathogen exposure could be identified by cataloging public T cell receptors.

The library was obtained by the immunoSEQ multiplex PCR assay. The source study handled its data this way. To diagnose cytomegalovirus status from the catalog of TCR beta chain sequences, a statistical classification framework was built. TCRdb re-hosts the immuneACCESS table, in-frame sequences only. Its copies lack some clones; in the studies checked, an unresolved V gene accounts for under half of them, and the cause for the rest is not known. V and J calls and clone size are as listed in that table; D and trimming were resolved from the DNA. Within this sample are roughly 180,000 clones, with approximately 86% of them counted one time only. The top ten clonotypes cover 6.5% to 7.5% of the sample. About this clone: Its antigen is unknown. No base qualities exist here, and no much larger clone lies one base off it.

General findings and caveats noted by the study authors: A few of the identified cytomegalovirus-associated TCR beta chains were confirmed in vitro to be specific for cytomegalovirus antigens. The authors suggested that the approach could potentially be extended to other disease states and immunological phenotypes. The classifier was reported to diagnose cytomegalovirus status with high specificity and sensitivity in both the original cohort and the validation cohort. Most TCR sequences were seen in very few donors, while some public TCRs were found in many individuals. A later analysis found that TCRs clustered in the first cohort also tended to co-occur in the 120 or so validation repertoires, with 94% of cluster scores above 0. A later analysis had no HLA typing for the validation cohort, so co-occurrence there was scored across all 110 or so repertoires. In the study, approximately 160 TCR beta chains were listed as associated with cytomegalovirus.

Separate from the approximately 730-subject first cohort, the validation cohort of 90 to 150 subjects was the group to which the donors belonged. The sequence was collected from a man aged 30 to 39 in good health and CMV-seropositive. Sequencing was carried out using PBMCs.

The sequence in DNA is TGTGCCAGCAGCCAAAACGTGGGGGTCAGGATTGGCTACACCTTC. Translated, this gives CASSQNVGVRIGYTF. The receptor chain draws on TRBV11-2 and TRBJ1-2; a tentative D call is TRBD1 (5 bases match). From the germline V gene, CDR1 is SGHAT and CDR2 is FQNNGV. The junction carries 20 bases between V and J, which are trimmed by 5 bases and 7 bases respectively. Measured from the cysteine to the phenylalanine, the CDR3 is 15 residues long. This entry keeps only the CDR3 DNA: 45 bases, framed from base 1.